The clone carrying this T cell receptor (beta chain) has a count of ten or more. Its target is unknown. Germline V gene sequence: CDR1 DFQATT, CDR2 SNEGSKA (reference sequence). The CDR3 sequence is 11 residues long. The time point denotes: persistent/refractory GD, antithyroid drugs over 5 years with positive TRAb. The authors made the TCR library using RNA they extracted from PBMCs. These data come from a study of regulatory T cells in long-lasting Graves disease. Study summary: The term persistent Graves' disease signified upward of 5 years on antithyroid drugs with positive TSH receptor antibodies. Regarding the study as a whole: Among samples with persistent disease, TRBV28, TRBJ1-2 and TRBJ2-5 were favored.

In building TCR beta libraries, iRepertoire HTBI primers were used together with Arm-PCR of CDR3 regions. TCRdb ran MiXCR on the multiplex PCR reads and lists one entry per CDR3 protein. The profile covers roughly 400,000 distinct CDR3 sequences, with around a fifth appearing a single time and 13% to 15% taken by the ten largest. The chain combines TRBV20-1 with TRBJ2-7; D remains ambiguous. The specimen was peripheral blood mononuclear cells (PBMCs), collected when the disease was refractory, from a patient treated with antithyroid drugs. The receptor was isolated from a female donor with Graves disease. CDR3: CSPKSDYEQYF. For the CDR3, the DNA is TGCAGCCCAAAAAGCGACTACGAGCAGTACTTC.